The sequence of this T cell receptor (beta chain) was determined in a study of shared clonotypes between healthy human individuals. General observations from the study: The researchers took only blood, and tissue repertoires probably look different.

Note on this clone: Its antigen is not known.

TCRdb's table, derived via immunoSEQ multiplex PCR, lists solely in-frame clones and lacks some. The sample carries about 560,000 clones, roughly 72% recorded once. J lost 7 bases, V lost 5 bases, and 11 bases had no gene match. This CDR3 has 16 residues. The germline V gene encodes CDR1 SGHVS and CDR2 FQNEAQ. The chain links TRBV7-8 to TRBJ2-1; 10 positions agree with TRBD2. Sequencing input: PBMCs. The sequence was collected from a woman in her 40s in good health. Some clones in this sample may be carry-over from other donors' samples. The chain's CDR3 is CASSLSSGRAGNEQFF. DNA for the CDR3: TGTGCCAGCAGCCTCTCAAGCGGGAGGGCCGGGAATGAGCAGTTCTTC.